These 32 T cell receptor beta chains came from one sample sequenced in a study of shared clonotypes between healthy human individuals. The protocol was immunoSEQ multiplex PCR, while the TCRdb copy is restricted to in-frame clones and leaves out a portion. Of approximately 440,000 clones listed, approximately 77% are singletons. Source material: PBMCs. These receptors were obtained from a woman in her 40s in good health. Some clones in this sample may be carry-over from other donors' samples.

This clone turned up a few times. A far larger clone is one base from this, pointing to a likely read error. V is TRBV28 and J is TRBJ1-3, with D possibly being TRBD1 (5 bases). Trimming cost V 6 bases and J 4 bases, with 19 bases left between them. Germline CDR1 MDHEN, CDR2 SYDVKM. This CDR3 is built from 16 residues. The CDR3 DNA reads TGTGCCAGCAGCTCGCCCCACCAACGGGGGGGAAACACCATATATTTT. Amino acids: CASSSPHQRGGNTIYF.

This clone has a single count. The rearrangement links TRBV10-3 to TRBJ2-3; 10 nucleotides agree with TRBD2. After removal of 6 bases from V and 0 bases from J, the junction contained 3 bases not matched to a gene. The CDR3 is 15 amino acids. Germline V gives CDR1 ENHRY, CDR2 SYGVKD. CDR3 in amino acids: CAIRETSGSTDTQYF. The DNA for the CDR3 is TGTGCCATCAGGGAGACTAGCGGGAGCACAGATACGCAGTATTTT.

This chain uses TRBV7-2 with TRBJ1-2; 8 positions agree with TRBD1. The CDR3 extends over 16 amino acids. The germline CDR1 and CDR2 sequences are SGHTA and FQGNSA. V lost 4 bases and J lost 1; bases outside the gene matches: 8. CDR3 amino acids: CASSSTRDRLNYGYTF. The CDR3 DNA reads TGTGCCAGCAGCTCGACGAGGGACAGGCTTAACTATGGCTACACCTTC.

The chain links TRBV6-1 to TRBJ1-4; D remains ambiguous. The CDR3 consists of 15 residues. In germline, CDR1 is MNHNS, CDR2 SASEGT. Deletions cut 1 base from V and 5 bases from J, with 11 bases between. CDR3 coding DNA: TGTGCCAGCAGTGAAGGGAGGGAAATAAATGAAAAACTGTTTTTT. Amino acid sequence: CASSEGREINEKLFF.

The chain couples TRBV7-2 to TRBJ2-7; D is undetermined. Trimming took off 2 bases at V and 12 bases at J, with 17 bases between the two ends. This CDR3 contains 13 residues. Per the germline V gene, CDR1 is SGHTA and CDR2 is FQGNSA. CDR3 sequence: CASSLNPVETLYF. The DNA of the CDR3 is TGTGCCAGCAGCTTAAATCCGGTCGAAACCCTGTACTTC.

For the CDR3, the DNA is TGTGCCAGCAGCCCTGAAACCCCACTAGACACAGATACGCAGTATTTT. Translation gives CASSPETPLDTDTQYF. V gene TRBV14 combines with J gene TRBJ2-3, with D perhaps TRBD2 (5 bases). The V end lost 4 bases, the J end lost 2 bases, and 16 bases lay between the germline ends. The CDR3 has 16 residues. Germline values: CDR1 SGHDN, CDR2 FVKESK.

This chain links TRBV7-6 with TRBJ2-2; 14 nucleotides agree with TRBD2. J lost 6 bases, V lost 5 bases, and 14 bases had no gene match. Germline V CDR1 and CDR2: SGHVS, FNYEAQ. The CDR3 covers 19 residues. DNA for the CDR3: TGTGCCAGCAGCGCCAGTCCCAGACTAGCGGGAGGGCCAGCCGGGGAGCTGTTTTTT. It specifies CASSASPRLAGGPAGELFF.

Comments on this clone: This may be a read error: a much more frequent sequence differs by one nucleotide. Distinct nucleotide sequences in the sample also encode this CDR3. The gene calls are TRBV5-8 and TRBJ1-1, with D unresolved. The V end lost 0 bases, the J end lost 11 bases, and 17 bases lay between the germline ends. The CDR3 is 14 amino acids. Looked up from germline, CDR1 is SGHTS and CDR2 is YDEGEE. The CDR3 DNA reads TGTGCCAGCAGCTTGGATTGGGATTTCAGTGAGGCTTTCTTT. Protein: CASSLDWDFSEAFF.

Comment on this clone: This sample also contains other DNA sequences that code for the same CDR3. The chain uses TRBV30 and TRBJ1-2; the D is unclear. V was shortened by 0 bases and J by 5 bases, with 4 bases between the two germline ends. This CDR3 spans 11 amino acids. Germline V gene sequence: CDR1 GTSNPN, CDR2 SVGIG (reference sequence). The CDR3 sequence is CAWSVSYGYTF. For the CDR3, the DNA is TGTGCCTGGAGTGTGTCTTATGGCTACACCTTC. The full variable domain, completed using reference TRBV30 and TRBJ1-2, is SQTIHQWPATLVQPVGSPLSLECTVEGTSNPNLYWYRQAAGRGLQLLFYSVGIGQISSEVPQNLSASRPQDRQFILSSKKLLLSDSGFYLCAWSVSYGYTFGSGTRLTVV.

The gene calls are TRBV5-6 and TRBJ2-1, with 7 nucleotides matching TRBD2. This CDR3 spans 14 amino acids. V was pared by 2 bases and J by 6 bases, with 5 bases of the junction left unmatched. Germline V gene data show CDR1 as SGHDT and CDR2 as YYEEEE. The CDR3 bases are TGTGCCAGCAGCTTTGCTAGCGGCAGCAATGAGCAGTTCTTC. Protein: CASSFASGSNEQFF.

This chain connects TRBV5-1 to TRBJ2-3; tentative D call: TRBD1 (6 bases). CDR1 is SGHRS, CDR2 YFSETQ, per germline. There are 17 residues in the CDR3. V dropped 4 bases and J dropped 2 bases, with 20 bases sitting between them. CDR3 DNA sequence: TGCGCCAGCAGCCCGCGCCAATACGGACAGAACACAGATACGCAGTATTTT. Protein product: CASSPRQYGQNTDTQYF.

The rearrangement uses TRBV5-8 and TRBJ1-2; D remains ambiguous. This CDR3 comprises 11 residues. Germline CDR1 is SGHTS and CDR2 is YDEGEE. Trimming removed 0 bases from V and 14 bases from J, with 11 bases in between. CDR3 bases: TGTGCCAGCAGCTTGGTCGGAGAGCGAACCTTC. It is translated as CASSLVGERTF. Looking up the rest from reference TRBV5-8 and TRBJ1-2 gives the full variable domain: EAGVTQSPTHLIKTRGQQATLRCSPISGHTSVYWYQQALGLGLQFLLWYDEGEERNRGNFPPRFSGRQFPNYSSELNVNALELEDSALYLCASSLVGERTFGSGTRLTVV.

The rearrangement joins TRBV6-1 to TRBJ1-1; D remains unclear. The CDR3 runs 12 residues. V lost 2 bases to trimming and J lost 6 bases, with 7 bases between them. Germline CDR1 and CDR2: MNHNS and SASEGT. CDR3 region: CASSETVAEAFF. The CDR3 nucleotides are TGTGCCAGCAGTGAAACGGTGGCTGAAGCTTTCTTT.

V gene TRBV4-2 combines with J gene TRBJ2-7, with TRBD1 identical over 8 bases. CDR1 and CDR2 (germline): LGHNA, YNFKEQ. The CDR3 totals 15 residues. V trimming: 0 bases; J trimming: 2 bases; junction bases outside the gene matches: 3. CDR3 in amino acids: CASSQEWTGPYEQYF. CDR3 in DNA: TGTGCCAGCAGCCAAGAATGGACAGGGCCCTACGAGCAGTACTTC.

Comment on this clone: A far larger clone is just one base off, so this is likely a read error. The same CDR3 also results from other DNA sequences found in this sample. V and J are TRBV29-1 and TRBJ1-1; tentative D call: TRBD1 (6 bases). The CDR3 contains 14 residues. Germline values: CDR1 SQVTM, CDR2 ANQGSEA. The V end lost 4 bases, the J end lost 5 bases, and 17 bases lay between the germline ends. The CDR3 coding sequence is TGCAGCGTTGCCACGGGGGCAGCGAATACTGAAGCTTTCTTT. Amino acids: CSVATGAANTEAFF.

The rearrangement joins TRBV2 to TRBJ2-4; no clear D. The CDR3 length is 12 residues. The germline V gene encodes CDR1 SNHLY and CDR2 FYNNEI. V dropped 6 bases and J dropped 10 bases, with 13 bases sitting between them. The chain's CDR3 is CASSERSVIQYF. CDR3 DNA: TGTGCCAGCAGCGAACGAAGTGTAATTCAGTACTTC.

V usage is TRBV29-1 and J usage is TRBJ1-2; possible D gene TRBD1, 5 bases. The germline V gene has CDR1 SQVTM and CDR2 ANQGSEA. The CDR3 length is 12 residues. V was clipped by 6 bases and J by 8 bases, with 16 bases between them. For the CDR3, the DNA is TGCAGCGTGGGGGACGGCACCCGGGGCTACACCTTC. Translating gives CSVGDGTRGYTF.

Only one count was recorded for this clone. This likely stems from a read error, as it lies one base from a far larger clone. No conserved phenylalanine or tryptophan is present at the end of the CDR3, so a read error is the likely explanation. CDR3 sequence reads: CAWGTGAANTGELFL. The CDR3 nucleotides read TGTGCCTGGGGGACAGGGGCCGCGAACACCGGGGAGCTGTTTTTA. The chain recombines TRBV30 with TRBJ2-2; 10 bases align to TRBD1. The CDR3 runs 15 residues. V trimming: 5 bases; J trimming: 0 bases; junction bases outside the gene matches: 3. CDR1 and CDR2 from the germline V gene are GTSNPN and SVGIG (reference sequence).

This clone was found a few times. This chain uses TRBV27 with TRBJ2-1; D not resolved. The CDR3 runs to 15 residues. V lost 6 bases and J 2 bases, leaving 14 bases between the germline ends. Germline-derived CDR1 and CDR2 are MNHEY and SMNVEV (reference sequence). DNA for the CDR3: TGTGCCAGCAGGAAGCTAACTACCACCTACAATGAGCAGTTCTTC. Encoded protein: CASRKLTTTYNEQFF.

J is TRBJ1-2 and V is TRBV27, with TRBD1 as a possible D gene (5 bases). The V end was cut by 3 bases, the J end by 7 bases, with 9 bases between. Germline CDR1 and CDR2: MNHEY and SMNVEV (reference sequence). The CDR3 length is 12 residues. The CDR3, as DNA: TGTGCCAGCAGTTTCCGGGGGACTGGCTACACCTTC. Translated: CASSFRGTGYTF.

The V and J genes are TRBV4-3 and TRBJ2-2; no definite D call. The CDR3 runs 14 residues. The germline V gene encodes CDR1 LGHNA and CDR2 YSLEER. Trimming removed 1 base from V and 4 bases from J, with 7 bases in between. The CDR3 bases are TGCGCCAGCAGCCAAGCCGGGTTCACCGGGGAGCTGTTTTTT. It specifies CASSQAGFTGELFF.

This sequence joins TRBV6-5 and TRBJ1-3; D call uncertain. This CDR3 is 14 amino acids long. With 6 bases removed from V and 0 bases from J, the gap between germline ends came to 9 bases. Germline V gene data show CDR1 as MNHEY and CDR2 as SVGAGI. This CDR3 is CASSSVFSGNTIYF. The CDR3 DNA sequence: TGTGCCAGCAGCAGTGTCTTCTCTGGAAACACCATATATTTT.

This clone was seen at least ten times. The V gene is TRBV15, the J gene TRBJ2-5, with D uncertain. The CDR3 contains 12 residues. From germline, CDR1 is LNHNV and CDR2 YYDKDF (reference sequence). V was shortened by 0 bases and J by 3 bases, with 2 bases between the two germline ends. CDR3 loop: CATSREEETQYF. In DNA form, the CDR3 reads TGTGCCACCAGCAGAGAGGAAGAGACCCAGTACTTC.

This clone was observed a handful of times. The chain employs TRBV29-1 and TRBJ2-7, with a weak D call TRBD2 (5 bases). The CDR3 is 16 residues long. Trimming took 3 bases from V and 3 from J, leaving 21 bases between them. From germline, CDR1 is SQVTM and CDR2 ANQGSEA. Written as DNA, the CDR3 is TGCAGCGTTGAGGGTGGAGTAGCGCAGAAGTTCTACGAGCAGTACTTC. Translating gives CSVEGGVAQKFYEQYF.

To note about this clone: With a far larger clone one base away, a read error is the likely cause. CDR3 bases: TGTGCCAGCGGGGACCGCATATATGGCTACACCTTC. Translation gives CASGDRIYGYTF. This chain joins TRBV28 and TRBJ1-2, with a weak D call TRBD1 (5 bases). Between the trimmed V and J ends, which lost 8 bases and 5 bases, there was a span of 12 bases. The CDR3 runs 12 residues. Germline lookup yields CDR1 MDHEN and CDR2 SYDVKM.

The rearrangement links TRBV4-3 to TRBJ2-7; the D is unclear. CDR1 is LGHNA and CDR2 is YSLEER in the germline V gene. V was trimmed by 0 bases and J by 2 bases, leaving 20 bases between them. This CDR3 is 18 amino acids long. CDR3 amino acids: CASSQDLGLGYFTYEQYF. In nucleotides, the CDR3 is TGCGCCAGCAGCCAAGATCTAGGATTGGGATATTTCACCTACGAGCAGTACTTC.

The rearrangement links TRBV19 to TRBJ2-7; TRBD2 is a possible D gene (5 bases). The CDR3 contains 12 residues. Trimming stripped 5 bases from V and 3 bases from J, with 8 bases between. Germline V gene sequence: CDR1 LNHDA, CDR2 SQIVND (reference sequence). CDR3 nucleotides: TGTGCCAGTAGTTCCGGGAACTACGAGCAGTACTTC. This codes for CASSSGNYEQYF.

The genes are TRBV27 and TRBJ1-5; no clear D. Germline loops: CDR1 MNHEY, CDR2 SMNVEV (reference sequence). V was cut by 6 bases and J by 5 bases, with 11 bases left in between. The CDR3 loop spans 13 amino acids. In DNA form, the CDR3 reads TGTGCCAGCAGCCCAGACGGATATCAGCCCCAGCATTTT. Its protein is CASSPDGYQPQHF.

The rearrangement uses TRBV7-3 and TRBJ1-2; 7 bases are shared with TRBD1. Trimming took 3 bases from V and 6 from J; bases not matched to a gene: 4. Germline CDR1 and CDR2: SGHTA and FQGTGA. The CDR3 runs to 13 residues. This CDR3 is CASSFQGGDGYTF. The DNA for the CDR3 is TGTGCCAGCAGCTTTCAGGGGGGAGATGGCTACACCTTC.

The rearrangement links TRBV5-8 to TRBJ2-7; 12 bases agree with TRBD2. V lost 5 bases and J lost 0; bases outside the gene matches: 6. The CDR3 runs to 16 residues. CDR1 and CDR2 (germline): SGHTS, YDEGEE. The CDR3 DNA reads TGTGCCAGCAGAACTCTAGCGGGAGGGCACTCCTACGAGCAGTACTTC. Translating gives CASRTLAGGHSYEQYF.

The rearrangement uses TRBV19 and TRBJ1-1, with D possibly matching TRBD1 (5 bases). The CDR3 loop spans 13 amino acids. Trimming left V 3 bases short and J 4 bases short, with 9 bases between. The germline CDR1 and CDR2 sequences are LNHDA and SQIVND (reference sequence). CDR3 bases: TGTGCCAGTAGTATTGATAGGGGCACTGAAGCTTTCTTT. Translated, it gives CASSIDRGTEAFF.

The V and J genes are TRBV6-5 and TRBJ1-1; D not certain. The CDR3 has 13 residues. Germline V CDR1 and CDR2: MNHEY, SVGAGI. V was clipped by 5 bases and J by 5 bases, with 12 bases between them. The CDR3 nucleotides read TGTGCCAGCAGTGGATACTTAGGGACTGAAGCTTTCTTT. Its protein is CASSGYLGTEAFF.